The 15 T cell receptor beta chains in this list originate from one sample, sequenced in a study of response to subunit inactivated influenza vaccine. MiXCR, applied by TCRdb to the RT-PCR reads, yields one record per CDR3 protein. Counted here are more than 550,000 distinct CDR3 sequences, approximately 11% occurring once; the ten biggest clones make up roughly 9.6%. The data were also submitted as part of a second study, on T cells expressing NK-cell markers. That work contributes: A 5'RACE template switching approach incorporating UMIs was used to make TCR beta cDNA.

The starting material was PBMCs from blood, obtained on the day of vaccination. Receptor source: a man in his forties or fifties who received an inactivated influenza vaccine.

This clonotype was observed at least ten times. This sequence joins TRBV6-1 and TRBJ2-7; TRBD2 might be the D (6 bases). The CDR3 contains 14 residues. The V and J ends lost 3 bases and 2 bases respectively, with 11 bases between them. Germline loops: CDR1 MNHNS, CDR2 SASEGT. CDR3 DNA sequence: TGTGCCAGCAGTGAGGGACTGATACCCTACGAGCAGTACTTC. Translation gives CASSEGLIPYEQYF.

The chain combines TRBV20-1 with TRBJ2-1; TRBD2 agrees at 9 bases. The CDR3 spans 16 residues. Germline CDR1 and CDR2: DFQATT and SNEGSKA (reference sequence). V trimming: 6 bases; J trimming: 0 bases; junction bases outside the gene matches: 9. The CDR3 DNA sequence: TGCAGTGCCCCGGCGGGGGGGTCACCCTCCTACAATGAGCAGTTCTTC. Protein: CSAPAGGSPSYNEQFF.

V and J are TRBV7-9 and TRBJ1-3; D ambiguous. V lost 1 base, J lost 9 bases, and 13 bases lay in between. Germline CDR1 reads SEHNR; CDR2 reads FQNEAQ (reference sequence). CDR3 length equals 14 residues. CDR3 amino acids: CASSLDLVESTIYF. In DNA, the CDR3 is TGTGCCAGCAGCTTAGATTTGGTCGAATCCACCATATATTTT.

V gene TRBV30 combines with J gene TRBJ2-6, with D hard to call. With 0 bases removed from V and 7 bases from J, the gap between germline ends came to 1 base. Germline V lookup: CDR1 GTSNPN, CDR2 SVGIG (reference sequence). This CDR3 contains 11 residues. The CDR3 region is CAWSVANVLTF. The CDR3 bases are TGTGCCTGGAGTGTAGCCAACGTCCTGACTTTC.

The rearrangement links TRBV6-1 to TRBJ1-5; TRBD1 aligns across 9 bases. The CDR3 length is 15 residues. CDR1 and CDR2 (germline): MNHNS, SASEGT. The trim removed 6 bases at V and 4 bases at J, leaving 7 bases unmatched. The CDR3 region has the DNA TGTGCCAGCAGAAGTACAGGGGGCCCTAATCAGCCCCAGCATTTT. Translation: CASRSTGGPNQPQHF.

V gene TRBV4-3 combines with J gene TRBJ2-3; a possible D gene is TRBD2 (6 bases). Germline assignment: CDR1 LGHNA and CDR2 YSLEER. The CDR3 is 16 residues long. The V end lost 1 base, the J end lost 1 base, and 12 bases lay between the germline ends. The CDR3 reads CASSQGKGLGTDTQYF. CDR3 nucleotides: TGCGCCAGCAGCCAAGGAAAGGGACTGGGCACAGATACGCAGTATTTT.

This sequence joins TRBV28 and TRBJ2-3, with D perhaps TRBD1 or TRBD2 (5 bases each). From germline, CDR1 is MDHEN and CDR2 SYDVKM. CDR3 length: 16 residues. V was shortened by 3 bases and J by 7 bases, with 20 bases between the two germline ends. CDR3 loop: CASSLGGAGRGYTQYF. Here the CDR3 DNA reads TGTGCCAGCAGTTTGGGTGGGGCAGGGAGAGGATATACGCAGTATTTT.

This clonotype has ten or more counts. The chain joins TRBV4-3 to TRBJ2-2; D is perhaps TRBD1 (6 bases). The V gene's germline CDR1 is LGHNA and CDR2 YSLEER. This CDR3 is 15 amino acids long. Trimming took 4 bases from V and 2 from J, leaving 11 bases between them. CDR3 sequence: CASSPGTTNTGELFF. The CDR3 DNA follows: TGCGCCAGCAGCCCCGGGACAACAAACACCGGGGAGCTGTTTTTT.

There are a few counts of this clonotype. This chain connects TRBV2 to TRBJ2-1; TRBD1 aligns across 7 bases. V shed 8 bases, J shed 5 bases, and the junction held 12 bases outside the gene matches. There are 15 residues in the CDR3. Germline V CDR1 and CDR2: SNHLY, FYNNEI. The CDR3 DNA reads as TGTGCCAGCCCCAGGGACAGTCGATTAAACAATGAGCAGTTCTTC. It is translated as CASPRDSRLNNEQFF. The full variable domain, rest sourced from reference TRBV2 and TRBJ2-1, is EPEVTQTPSHQVTQMGQEVILRCVPISNHLYFYWYRQILGQKVEFLVSFYNNEISEKSEIFDDQFSVERPDGSNFTLKIRSTKLEDSAMYFCASPRDSRLNNEQFFGPGTRLTVL.

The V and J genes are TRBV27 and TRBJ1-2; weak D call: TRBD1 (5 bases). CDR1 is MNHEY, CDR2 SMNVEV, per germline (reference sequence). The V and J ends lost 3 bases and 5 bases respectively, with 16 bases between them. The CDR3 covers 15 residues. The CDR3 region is CASSLRGGFSYGYTF. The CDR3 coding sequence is TGTGCCAGCAGTTTGAGGGGAGGCTTTAGTTATGGCTACACCTTC.

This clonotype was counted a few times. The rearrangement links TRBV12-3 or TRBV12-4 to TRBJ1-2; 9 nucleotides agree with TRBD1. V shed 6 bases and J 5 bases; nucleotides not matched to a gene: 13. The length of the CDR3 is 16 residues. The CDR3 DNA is TGTGCCAGCAGCCTCACCATGACAGGGGGTGGTTATGGCTACACCTTC. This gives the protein CASSLTMTGGGYGYTF.

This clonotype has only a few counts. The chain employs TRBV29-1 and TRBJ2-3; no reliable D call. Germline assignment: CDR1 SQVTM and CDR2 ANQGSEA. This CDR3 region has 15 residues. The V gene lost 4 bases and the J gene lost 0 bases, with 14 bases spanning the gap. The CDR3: CSVGESGQSTDTQYF. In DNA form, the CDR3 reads TGCAGCGTTGGAGAATCGGGCCAAAGCACAGATACGCAGTATTTT.

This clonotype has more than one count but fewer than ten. CDR3: CAISGDNSYEQYF. Here the CDR3 DNA reads TGTGCCATCAGTGGGGACAACTCCTACGAGCAGTACTTC. The genes are TRBV10-3 and TRBJ2-7, with a tentative D call TRBD1 (6 bases). V lost 4 bases and J lost 0, with 7 bases in between. The CDR3 contains 13 residues. CDR1 and CDR2 from the germline V gene are ENHRY and SYGVKD.

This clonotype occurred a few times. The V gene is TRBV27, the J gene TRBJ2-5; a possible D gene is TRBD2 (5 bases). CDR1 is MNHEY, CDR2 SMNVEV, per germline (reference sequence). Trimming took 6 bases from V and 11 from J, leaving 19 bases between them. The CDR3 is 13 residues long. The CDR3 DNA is TGTGCCAGCAGGACCATTTCCGACCGGGATCAGTACTTC. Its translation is CASRTISDRDQYF.

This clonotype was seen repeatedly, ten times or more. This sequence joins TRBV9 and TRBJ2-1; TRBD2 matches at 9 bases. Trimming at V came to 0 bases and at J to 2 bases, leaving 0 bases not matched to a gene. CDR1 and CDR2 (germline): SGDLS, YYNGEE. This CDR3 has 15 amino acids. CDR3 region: CASSVGLAAYNEQFF. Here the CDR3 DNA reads TGTGCCAGCAGCGTAGGACTAGCGGCCTACAATGAGCAGTTCTTC.